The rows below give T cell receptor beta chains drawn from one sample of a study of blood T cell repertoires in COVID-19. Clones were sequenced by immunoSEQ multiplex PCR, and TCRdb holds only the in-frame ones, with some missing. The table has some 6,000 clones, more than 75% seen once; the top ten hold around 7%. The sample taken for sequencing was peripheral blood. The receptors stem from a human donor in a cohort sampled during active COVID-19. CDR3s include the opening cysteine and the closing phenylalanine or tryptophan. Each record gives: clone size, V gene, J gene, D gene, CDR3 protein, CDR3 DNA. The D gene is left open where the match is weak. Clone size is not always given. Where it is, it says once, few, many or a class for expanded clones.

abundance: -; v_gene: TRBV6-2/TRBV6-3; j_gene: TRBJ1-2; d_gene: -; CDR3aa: CASSKETGTYGYTF; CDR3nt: TGTGCCAGCAGTAAAGAGACAGGAACATATGGCTACACCTTC
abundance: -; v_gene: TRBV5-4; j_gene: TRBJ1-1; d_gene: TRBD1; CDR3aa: CASSLIQGAYSEAFF; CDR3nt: TGTGCCAGCAGCCTAATACAGGGGGCATACAGTGAAGCTTTCTTT
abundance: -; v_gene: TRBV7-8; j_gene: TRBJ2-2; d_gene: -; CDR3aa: CASSFGYTFRETANTGELFF; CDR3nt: TGTGCCAGCAGCTTCGGGTACACGTTCCGGGAGACCGCGAACACCGGGGAGCTGTTTTTT
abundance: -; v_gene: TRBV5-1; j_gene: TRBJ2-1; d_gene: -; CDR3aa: CASSLGQQGGNEQFF; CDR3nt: TGCGCCAGCAGCTTGGGCCAACAGGGAGGGAACGAGCAGTTCTTC
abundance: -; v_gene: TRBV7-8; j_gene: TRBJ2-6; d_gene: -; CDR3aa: CASSLGVRSGANVLTF; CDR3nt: TGTGCCAGCAGCTTAGGGGTCAGGTCTGGGGCCAACGTCCTGACTTTC
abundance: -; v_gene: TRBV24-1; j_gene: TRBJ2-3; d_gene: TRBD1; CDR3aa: CATSGTGRSGTDTQYF; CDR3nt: TGTGCCACATCCGGGACAGGGAGGTCGGGCACAGATACGCAGTATTTT
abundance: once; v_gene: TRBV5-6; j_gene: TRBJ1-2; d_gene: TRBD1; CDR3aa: CASSRRQGDGYTF; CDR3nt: TGTGCCAGCAGCAGACGACAGGGGGATGGCTACACCTTC
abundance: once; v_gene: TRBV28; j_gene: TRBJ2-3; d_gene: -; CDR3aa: CASSYPNLRSDTQYF; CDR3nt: TGTGCCAGCAGTTACCCCAATCTTCGGTCAGATACGCAGTATTTT
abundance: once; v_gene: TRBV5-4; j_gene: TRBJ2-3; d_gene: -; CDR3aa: CASSLRQFSIDTQYF; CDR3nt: TGTGCCAGCAGCTTGCGACAGTTTAGCATTGATACGCAGTATTTT
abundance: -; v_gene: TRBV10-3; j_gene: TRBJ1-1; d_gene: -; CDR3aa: CAISEQGARTEAFF; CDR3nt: TGTGCCATCAGTGAACAAGGGGCGCGTACTGAAGCTTTCTTT
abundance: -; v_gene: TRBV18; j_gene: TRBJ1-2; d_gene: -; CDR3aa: CASSPPDSFGYTF; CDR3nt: TGTGCCAGCTCACCTCCAGACAGTTTCGGCTACACCTTC
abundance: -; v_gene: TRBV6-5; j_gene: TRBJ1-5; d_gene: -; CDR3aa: CASSPLHSNQPQHF; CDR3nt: TGTGCCAGCAGTCCTTTACATAGCAATCAGCCCCAGCATTTT
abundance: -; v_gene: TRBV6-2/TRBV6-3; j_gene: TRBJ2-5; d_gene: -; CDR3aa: CASSYSRGTQYF; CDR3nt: TGTGCCAGCAGTTACTCCCGGGGGACCCAGTACTTC
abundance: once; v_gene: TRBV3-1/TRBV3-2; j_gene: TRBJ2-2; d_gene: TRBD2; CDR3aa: CASSQASGKVGELFF; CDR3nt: TGTGCCAGCAGCCAAGCTAGCGGGAAGGTCGGGGAGCTGTTTTTT
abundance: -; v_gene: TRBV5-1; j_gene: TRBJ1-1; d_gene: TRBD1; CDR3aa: CASSLQTGATEAFF; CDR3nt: TGCGCCAGCAGCTTGCAAACAGGGGCCACTGAAGCTTTCTTT
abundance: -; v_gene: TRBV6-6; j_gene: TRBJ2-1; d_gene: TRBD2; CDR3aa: CASSPRTSVYNEQFF; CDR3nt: TGTGCCAGCAGCCCCCGGACTAGTGTGTACAATGAGCAGTTCTTC
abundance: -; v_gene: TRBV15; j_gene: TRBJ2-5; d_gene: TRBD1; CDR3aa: CATSRRTGWEETQYF; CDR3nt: TGTGCCACCAGCAGAAGGACAGGGTGGGAAGAGACCCAGTACTTC
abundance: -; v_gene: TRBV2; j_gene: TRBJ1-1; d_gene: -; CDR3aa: CASSEASGGPNEAFF; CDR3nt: TGTGCCAGCAGTGAAGCTTCGGGGGGGCCCAATGAAGCTTTCTTT
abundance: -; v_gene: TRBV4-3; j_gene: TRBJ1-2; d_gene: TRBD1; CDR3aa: CASSQGGTGVPNYGYTF; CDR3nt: TGCGCCAGCAGCCAAGGGGGGACAGGGGTCCCTAACTATGGCTACACCTTC
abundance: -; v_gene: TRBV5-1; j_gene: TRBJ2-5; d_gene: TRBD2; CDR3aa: CASSLHNGGAGETQYF; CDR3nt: TGCGCCAGCAGCTTGCATAACGGGGGGGCAGGAGAGACCCAGTACTTC
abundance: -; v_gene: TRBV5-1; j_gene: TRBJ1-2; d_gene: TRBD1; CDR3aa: CASSKDRVDYGYTF; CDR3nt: TGCGCCAGCAGCAAGGACAGGGTGGACTATGGCTACACCTTC
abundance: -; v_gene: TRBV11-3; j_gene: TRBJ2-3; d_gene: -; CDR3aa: CASSPSGSPTDTQYF; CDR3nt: TGTGCCAGCAGCCCTAGTGGTAGCCCCACAGATACGCAGTATTTT
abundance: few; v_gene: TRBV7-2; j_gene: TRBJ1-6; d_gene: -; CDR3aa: CASSLEGQGRSPLHF; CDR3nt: TGTGCCAGCAGCTTAGAGGGGCAGGGGAGATCACCCCTCCACTTT
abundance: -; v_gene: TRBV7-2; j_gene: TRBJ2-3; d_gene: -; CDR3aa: CASSVSGSTDTQYF; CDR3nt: TGTGCCAGCAGCGTTAGCGGTAGCACAGATACGCAGTATTTT
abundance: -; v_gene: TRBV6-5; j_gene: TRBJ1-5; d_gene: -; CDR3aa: CASSYSADSQPQHF; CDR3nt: TGTGCCAGCAGTTACTCGGCAGATTCCCAGCCCCAGCATTTT
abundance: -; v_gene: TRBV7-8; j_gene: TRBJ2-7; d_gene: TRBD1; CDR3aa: CASSLGRDRVSYEQYF; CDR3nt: TGTGCCAGCAGCCTAGGCCGGGACAGGGTCTCCTACGAGCAGTACTTC
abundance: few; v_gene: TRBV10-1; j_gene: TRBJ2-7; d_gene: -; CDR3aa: CASSEARVGEQYF; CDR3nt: TGCGCCAGCAGTGAGGCCAGGGTGGGCGAGCAGTACTTC
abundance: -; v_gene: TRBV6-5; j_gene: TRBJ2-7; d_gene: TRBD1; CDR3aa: CASGLVQGNEQYF; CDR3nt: TGTGCCAGCGGGCTGGTACAGGGGAACGAGCAGTACTTC
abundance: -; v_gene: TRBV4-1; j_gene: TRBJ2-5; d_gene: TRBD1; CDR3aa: CASSLGQGGKTQYF; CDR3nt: TGCGCCAGCAGCCTCGGACAGGGCGGGAAGACCCAGTACTTC
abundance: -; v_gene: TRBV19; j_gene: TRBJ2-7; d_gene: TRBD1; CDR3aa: CASSTRQGSSEQYF; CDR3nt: TGTGCCAGTAGTACGAGACAGGGCAGTAGCGAGCAGTACTTC
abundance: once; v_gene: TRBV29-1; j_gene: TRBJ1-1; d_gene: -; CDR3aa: CSVAQVMNTEAFF; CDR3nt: TGCAGCGTTGCCCAGGTCATGAACACTGAAGCTTTCTTT
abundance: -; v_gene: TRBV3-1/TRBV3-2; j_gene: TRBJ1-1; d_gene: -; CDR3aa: CASSQDKQLAFF; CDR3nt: TGTGCCAGCAGCCAAGATAAACAGCTAGCTTTCTTT
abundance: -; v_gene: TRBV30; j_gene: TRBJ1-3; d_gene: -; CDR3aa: CAWSAGSGNTIYF; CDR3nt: TGTGCCTGGAGTGCAGGCTCTGGAAACACCATATATTTT
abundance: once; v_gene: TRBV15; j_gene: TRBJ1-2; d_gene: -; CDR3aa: CATSYPGDYGYTF; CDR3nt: TGTGCCACCAGCTACCCAGGGGACTATGGCTACACCTTC
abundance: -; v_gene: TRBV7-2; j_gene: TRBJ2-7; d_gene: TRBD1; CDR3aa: CASSPKGQGHEQYF; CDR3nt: TGTGCCAGCAGCCCAAAGGGACAGGGACACGAGCAGTACTTC
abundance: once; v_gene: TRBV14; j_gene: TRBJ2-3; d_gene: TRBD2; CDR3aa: CASSRQAGGTDTQYF; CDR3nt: TGTGCCAGCAGCCGCCAAGCGGGGGGCACAGATACGCAGTATTTT
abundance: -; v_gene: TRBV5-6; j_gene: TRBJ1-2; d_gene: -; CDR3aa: CASSLETGPYGYTF; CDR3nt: TGTGCCAGCAGCCTAGAGACAGGACCCTATGGCTACACCTTC
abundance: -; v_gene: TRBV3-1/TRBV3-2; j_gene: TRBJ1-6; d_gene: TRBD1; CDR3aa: CASSHAGQGAHSPLHF; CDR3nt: TGTGCCAGCAGCCACGCGGGACAGGGGGCGCATTCACCCCTCCACTTT
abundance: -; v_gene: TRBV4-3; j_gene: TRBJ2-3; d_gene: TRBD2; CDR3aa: CASSRGPASGRGGASTDTQYF; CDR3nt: TGCGCCAGCAGCCGGGGGCCGGCTAGCGGGAGGGGGGGGGCTAGCACAGATACGCAGTATTTT
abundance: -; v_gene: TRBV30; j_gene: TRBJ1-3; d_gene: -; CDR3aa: CAWSATYSGNTIYF; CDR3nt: TGTGCCTGGAGTGCCACTTACTCTGGAAACACCATATATTTT
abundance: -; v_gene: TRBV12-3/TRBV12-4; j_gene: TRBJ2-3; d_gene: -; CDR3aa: CASSFQDQDTQYF; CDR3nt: TGTGCCAGCAGTTTCCAGGATCAGGATACGCAGTATTTT
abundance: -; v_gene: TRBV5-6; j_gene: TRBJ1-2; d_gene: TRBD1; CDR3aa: CASSTYRGLSYTF; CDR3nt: TGTGCCAGCAGCACCTACAGGGGGCTGAGCTACACCTTC
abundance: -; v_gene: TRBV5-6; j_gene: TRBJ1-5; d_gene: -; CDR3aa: CASSLGGVSNQPQHF; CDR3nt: TGTGCCAGCAGCTTGGGCGGGGTTAGCAATCAGCCCCAGCATTTT
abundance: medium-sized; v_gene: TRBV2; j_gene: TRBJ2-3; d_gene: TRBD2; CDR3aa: CASSEGTSMDTQYF; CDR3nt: TGTGCCAGCAGTGAAGGGACTAGCATGGATACGCAGTATTTT
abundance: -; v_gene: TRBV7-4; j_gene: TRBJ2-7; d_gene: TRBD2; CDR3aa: CASSTQLAGGYSYEQYF; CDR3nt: TGTGCCAGCAGCACGCAACTAGCGGGAGGTTACTCCTACGAGCAGTACTTC